A single sample is the source of the 31 T cell receptor beta chains below, sequenced in a study of blood T cell repertoires in COVID-19. The data were produced by immunoSEQ multiplex PCR, yet TCRdb's version contains in-frame clones alone and is incomplete. The table includes under 350,000 clones, 75% to 90% detected once. Sequencing was done on a sample of peripheral blood. The receptor set was obtained from a man in his forties with acute or convalescent COVID-19.

On this clone itself: Distinct nucleotide sequences in the sample also encode this CDR3. V is TRBV5-1 and J is TRBJ2-7; TRBD2 might be the D (7 bases). The V end was cut by 0 bases, the J end by 3 bases, with 10 bases between. This CDR3 spans 14 amino acids. Germline V gene lookup returns CDR1 SGHRS and CDR2 YFSETQ. CDR3 nucleotide sequence: TGCGCCAGCAGCTTGGAGGGGGGGCTCTACGAGCAGTACTTC. It encodes CASSLEGGLYEQYF.

The chain joins TRBV5-6 to TRBJ2-3; TRBD2 matches at 10 bases. Germline CDR1 SGHDT, CDR2 YYEEEE. CDR3 length: 14 residues. V trimming: 0 bases; J trimming: 10 bases; junction bases outside the gene matches: 5. The CDR3 is CASSLGQRGGPQYF. CDR3 coding DNA: TGTGCCAGCAGCTTGGGGCAGCGGGGGGGCCCGCAGTATTTT.

V gene TRBV2 combines with J gene TRBJ1-6; D unclear. V lost 2 bases and J lost 0, with 8 bases in between. The CDR3 is 16 amino acids. Germline V gene data show CDR1 as SNHLY and CDR2 as FYNNEI. The CDR3 region has the DNA TGTGCCAGCAGTGAACGCGATGTCTCCTATAATTCACCCCTCCACTTT. The encoded protein is CASSERDVSYNSPLHF.

The V and J genes are TRBV3-1 (or the pseudogene TRBV3-2) and TRBJ1-5; 8 bases align to TRBD1. The CDR3 totals 19 residues. Germline values: CDR1 LGHDT, CDR2 YNNKEL (reference sequence). With V trimmed by 6 bases and J by 0 bases, 16 bases remained unmatched. The CDR3 protein is CASSPDRARPDRSNQPQHF. The CDR3 DNA is TGTGCCAGCAGTCCGGACAGGGCCCGTCCGGATCGTAGCAATCAGCCCCAGCATTTT.

The chain employs TRBV9 and TRBJ2-1, with TRBD1 matching 7 bases. This CDR3 is 15 amino acids long. Germline V gene data show CDR1 as SGDLS and CDR2 as YYNGEE. J was trimmed by 0 bases and V by 2 bases; bases with no gene match: 2. DNA for the CDR3: TGTGCCAGCAGCGTGGGACAGAGCTCCTACAATGAGCAGTTCTTC. This codes for CASSVGQSSYNEQFF.

The rearrangement links TRBV5-1 to TRBJ1-5; maybe TRBD1 (5 bases). CDR3 size: 13 residues. Looked up from germline, CDR1 is SGHRS and CDR2 is YFSETQ. V lost 5 bases and J lost 3, with 9 bases in between. The CDR3 loop is CASSATVNQPQHF. Here the CDR3 DNA reads TGCGCCAGCAGTGCGACAGTCAATCAGCCCCAGCATTTT.

This sequence joins TRBV24-1 and TRBJ2-2; 7 positions agree with TRBD2. The V gene's germline CDR1 is KGHDR and CDR2 SFDVKD. With V trimmed by 5 bases and J by 5 bases, 4 bases remained unmatched. The CDR3 runs to 14 residues. The CDR3 loop reads CATSVGGETGELFF. CDR3 coding DNA: TGTGCCACCAGTGTGGGGGGGGAGACCGGGGAGCTGTTTTTT.

The chain joins TRBV29-1 to TRBJ1-2, with D unresolved. Germline assignment: CDR1 SQVTM and CDR2 ANQGSEA. V lost 5 bases and J lost 0, with 13 bases in between. CDR3 length equals 14 residues. The CDR3 DNA reads as TGCAGCGTTTCCCCAGGCCAGGCTAACTATGGCTACACCTTC. This sequence encodes CSVSPGQANYGYTF.

This clone was recorded only once. This sequence joins TRBV9 and TRBJ2-1, with 12 bases aligning to TRBD2. V shed 0 bases, J shed 9 bases, and the junction held 4 bases outside the gene matches. The CDR3 consists of 15 residues. CDR1 and CDR2 (germline): SGDLS, YYNGEE. The CDR3 loop is CASSVGSSGGVEQFF. The CDR3 DNA follows: TGTGCCAGCAGCGTAGGATCTAGCGGGGGGGTTGAGCAGTTCTTC.

This clone appeared a single time. The rearrangement joins TRBV5-6 to TRBJ1-4; TRBD1 aligns across 9 bases. The germline V gene encodes CDR1 SGHDT and CDR2 YYEEEE. The CDR3 covers 14 residues. The V gene end was trimmed by 0 bases and the J gene end by 7 bases; junction bases not matched to a gene: 1. CDR3 residues: CASSLVGQGEKLFF. The CDR3 DNA follows: TGTGCCAGCAGCTTGGTGGGACAGGGTGAAAAACTGTTTTTT.

The V call is TRBV10-1, the J call TRBJ2-7; D uncertain. V shed 0 bases and J shed 7 bases, with 10 bases lying between them. The CDR3 is 13 residues long. Germline CDR1 and CDR2: WNHNN and SYGVQD (reference sequence). This CDR3 reads CASSESNPSEQYF. CDR3 in DNA: TGCGCCAGCAGTGAGTCAAATCCGAGTGAGCAGTACTTC.

The CDR3 region is CASSLDRYTEAFF. DNA of the CDR3: TGTGCCAGCTCCCTCGACAGGTACACTGAAGCTTTCTTT. The J gene is TRBJ1-1, the V gene TRBV18; maybe TRBD1 (6 bases). Germline V gene data show CDR1 as KGHSH and CDR2 as LQKENI. V lost 6 bases to trimming and J lost 3 bases, with 11 bases between them. There are 13 residues in the CDR3.

The chain is built from TRBV10-3 and TRBJ2-7; tentative D call: TRBD2 (5 bases). Trimming removed 8 bases at V and 0 bases at J, with 14 bases between. CDR1 is ENHRY, CDR2 SYGVKD, per germline. There are 14 residues in the CDR3. CDR3 in amino acids: CAISGMGSSYEQYF. The CDR3 coding sequence is TGTGCCATCTCCGGAATGGGGAGCTCCTACGAGCAGTACTTC.

The chain carries TRBV7-6 and TRBJ2-1; D possibly corresponds to TRBD2 (7 bases). This CDR3 comprises 15 residues. Germline V gene lookup returns CDR1 SGHVS and CDR2 FNYEAQ. The V and J ends lost 3 bases and 8 bases respectively, with 17 bases between them. CDR3 coding DNA: TGTGCCAGCAGCTTTGGTGGGGGGGCCCTATATGAGCAGTTCTTC. This gives the protein CASSFGGGALYEQFF. Complete variable domain (other parts from reference TRBV7-6 and TRBJ2-1): GAGVSQSPRYKVTKRGQDVALRCDPISGHVSLYWYRQALGQGPEFLTYFNYEAQQDKSGLPNDRFSAERPEGSISTLTIQRTEQRDSAMYRCASSFGGGALYEQFFGPGTRLTVL.

The V gene is TRBV11-2, the J gene TRBJ2-7; perhaps TRBD2 as D (5 bases). This CDR3 has 13 residues. V shed 6 bases and J shed 0 bases, with 9 bases lying between them. Germline V gene lookup returns CDR1 SGHAT and CDR2 FQNNGV. In nucleotides, the CDR3 is TGTGCCAGCAGGCCGGGAAGCTCCTACGAGCAGTACTTC. This translates into CASRPGSSYEQYF.

The chain joins TRBV7-6 to TRBJ1-1; D is possibly TRBD1 (5 bases). This CDR3 is 15 amino acids long. V lost 5 bases, J lost 3 bases, and 16 bases lay in between. The V gene's germline CDR1 is SGHVS and CDR2 FNYEAQ. CDR3 region: CASSPSGGDHTEAFF. Here the CDR3 DNA reads TGTGCCAGCAGCCCCTCGGGGGGTGACCACACTGAAGCTTTCTTT.

The chain carries TRBV2 and TRBJ2-1; 12 bases are shared with TRBD1. V trimming: 7 bases; J trimming: 15 bases; junction bases outside the gene matches: 10. CDR1 is SNHLY and CDR2 is FYNNEI in the germline V gene. The CDR3 loop spans 13 amino acids. The CDR3 is CASTQGTGGKRFF. The CDR3 nucleotides read TGTGCCAGCACCCAAGGGACAGGGGGCAAGCGGTTCTTC.

CDR3 region: CASSSPGQGNTEAFF. The CDR3 DNA follows: TGTGCCAGCAGCTCCCCGGGACAGGGGAACACTGAAGCTTTCTTT. This chain uses TRBV5-5 with TRBJ1-1; TRBD1 aligns across 9 bases. The ends lost 3 bases at V and 1 base at J; junction bases unmatched: 4. This CDR3 has 15 residues. Germline lookup yields CDR1 SGHKS and CDR2 YYEKEE (reference sequence).

J is TRBJ1-1 and V is TRBV11-3, with a possible D match to TRBD1 (5 bases). With 4 bases removed from V and 3 bases from J, the gap between germline ends came to 9 bases. This CDR3 is built from 13 residues. CDR1 is SGHNT and CDR2 is YENEEA in the germline V gene. The CDR3 bases are TGTGCCAGCAGCTCCCAAGGGGACACTGAAGCTTTCTTT. This sequence encodes CASSSQGDTEAFF.

This clone was observed once. The CDR3 is CASSRGQGAEEQFF. The CDR3 DNA reads TGTGCCAGCAGCCGTGGACAGGGGGCGGAGGAGCAGTTCTTC. The chain couples TRBV11-2 to TRBJ2-1; TRBD1 agrees at 11 bases. Losses at the gene ends were 5 bases for V and 10 bases for J; bases not matched to a gene: 7. There are 14 residues in the CDR3. Germline V lookup: CDR1 SGHAT, CDR2 FQNNGV.

V and J are TRBV11-2 and TRBJ2-1, with TRBD1 matching over 9 bases. J gave up 7 bases and V 1 base, and 11 bases lay outside the gene matches. The CDR3 is made up of 17 amino acids. Germline assignment: CDR1 SGHAT and CDR2 FQNNGV. CDR3 bases: TGTGCCAGCAGCTTAGTCCGACAGGGGGAATCGGGAAATGAGCAGTTCTTC. It codes for CASSLVRQGESGNEQFF.

The rearrangement joins TRBV27 to TRBJ1-1; TRBD1 matches 7 bases. V dropped 4 bases and J dropped 0; count of bases not matched to a gene: 8. Germline V gene sequence: CDR1 MNHEY, CDR2 SMNVEV (reference sequence). The CDR3 has 16 residues. The CDR3 spells CASSSSGTVMNTEAFF. In DNA, the CDR3 is TGTGCCAGCAGTTCGTCGGGGACAGTAATGAACACTGAAGCTTTCTTT.

This clone was recorded a few times. This chain connects TRBV6-1 to TRBJ2-7; the D gene is possibly TRBD2 (6 bases). CDR3 length: 14 residues. The germline V gene encodes CDR1 MNHNS and CDR2 SASEGT. The ends were cut back, 3 bases at V and 0 bases at J, with 9 bases in the middle. CDR3 sequence: CASSDLGLSYEQYF. The CDR3 nucleotides read TGTGCCAGCAGTGATTTGGGACTCTCCTACGAGCAGTACTTC.

The J gene is TRBJ2-7, the V gene TRBV15, with D possibly matching TRBD1 (6 bases). This CDR3 is built from 15 residues. V gave up 0 bases and J gave up 3 bases, with 12 bases separating them. From germline, CDR1 is LNHNV and CDR2 YYDKDF (reference sequence). CDR3 DNA sequence: TGTGCCACCAGCAGAGAAGTTGGGACATACTACGAGCAGTACTTC. Protein: CATSREVGTYYEQYF.

The chain recombines TRBV5-4 with TRBJ1-2; 10 bases fit TRBD1. Germline V gene sequence: CDR1 SGHNT, CDR2 YYREEE (reference sequence). The CDR3 sequence is 15 residues long. The trim removed 0 bases at V and 7 bases at J, leaving 6 bases unmatched. The CDR3 loop is CASSLEGQGMGGYTF. As DNA, the CDR3 is TGTGCCAGCAGCTTGGAGGGACAGGGGATGGGTGGCTACACCTTC. Together with reference TRBV5-4 and TRBJ1-2, the CDR3 gives the full variable domain: ETGVTQSPTHLIKTRGQQVTLRCSSQSGHNTVSWYQQALGQGPQFIFQYYREEENGRGNFPPRFSGLQFPNYSSELNVNALELDDSALYLCASSLEGQGMGGYTFGSGTRLTVV.

The chain carries TRBV5-1 and TRBJ1-4, with D hard to call. This CDR3 is built from 13 residues. The V gene's germline CDR1 is SGHRS and CDR2 YFSETQ. V was shortened by 3 bases and J by 5 bases, with 8 bases between the two germline ends. Written as DNA, the CDR3 is TGCGCCAGCAGCTCGGGGATAAATGAAAAACTGTTTTTT. The encoded protein is CASSSGINEKLFF.

The chain uses TRBV5-8 and TRBJ2-7; 7 nucleotides agree with TRBD1. Germline CDR1 SGHTS, CDR2 YDEGEE. Germline trimming cut 2 bases from V and 3 bases from J; bases unmatched to any gene: 11. The CDR3 runs to 16 residues. CDR3 DNA sequence: TGTGCCAGCAGCTTCCGGGACAGCGACCTCTTCTACGAGCAGTACTTC. It encodes CASSFRDSDLFYEQYF.

The gene calls are TRBV6-5 and TRBJ2-7; weak D call: TRBD1 (5 bases). The germline V gene encodes CDR1 MNHEY and CDR2 SVGAGI. Trimming shortened V by 7 bases and J by 5 bases, and 15 bases separated the two germline ends. The CDR3 has 13 amino acids. DNA of the CDR3: TGTGCCAGCACCCCGGGCAGGGCCCACGAGCAGTACTTC. Protein sequence: CASTPGRAHEQYF.

This chain connects TRBV12-5 to TRBJ1-2, with D unclear. CDR3 length: 13 residues. Germline assignment: CDR1 LGHNT and CDR2 FRNRAP. V lost 2 bases and J lost 8, with 12 bases in between. CDR3 protein: CASGLNSPKGYTF. The CDR3 nucleotides are TGTGCTAGTGGTTTGAACAGTCCAAAAGGCTACACCTTC. The full variable domain, rest sourced from reference TRBV12-5 and TRBJ1-2, is DARVTQTPRHKVTEMGQEVTMRCQPILGHNTVFWYRQTMMQGLELLAYFRNRAPLDDSGMPKDRFSAEMPDATLATLKIQPSEPRDSAVYFCASGLNSPKGYTFGSGTRLTVV.

This chain uses TRBV5-1 with TRBJ1-4, with 10 bases matching TRBD1. Trimming removed 4 bases from V and 4 bases from J; junction bases left unmatched: 4. This CDR3 is built from 15 residues. Germline CDR1 is SGHRS and CDR2 is YFSETQ. In DNA, the CDR3 is TGCGCCAGCAGCGCTGGGACAGGGGATAATGAAAAACTGTTTTTT. This sequence encodes CASSAGTGDNEKLFF.

The rearrangement links TRBV5-1 to TRBJ1-2; 11 bases are shared with TRBD1. Germline lookup yields CDR1 SGHRS and CDR2 YFSETQ. Trimming at V came to 3 bases and at J to 7 bases, leaving 14 bases not matched to a gene. The CDR3 covers 17 residues. The CDR3 sequence: CASSSPGQGGAAGGYTF. CDR3 nucleotide sequence: TGCGCCAGCAGCTCTCCGGGACAGGGGGGGGCGGCTGGTGGCTACACCTTC.